A single sample gave rise to the 19 T cell receptor beta chains below, sequenced in a study of cytomegalovirus exposure and HLA in healthy donors. PCR involved 60 Vbeta and 13 Jbeta primers. Profiling relied on immunoSEQ multiplex PCR, and the TCRdb table lists in-frame clones only, not all of them. The sample lists under 200,000 clones, approximately 80% seen once, with approximately 2.4% in the top ten. The sequenced sample consisted of PBMCs. The receptors stem from a woman between 50 and 59 years old in good health and CMV-seronegative.

V and J are TRBV9 and TRBJ1-2, with a weak D call TRBD1 (5 bases). Trimming cost V 0 bases and J 6 bases, with 12 bases left between them. The germline CDR1 and CDR2 sequences are SGDLS and YYNGEE. The CDR3 contains 14 residues. The CDR3 DNA is TGTGCCAGCAGCGTAGCACAGGCAGGCAATGGCTACACCTTC. Protein: CASSVAQAGNGYTF.

The chain employs TRBV18 and TRBJ1-3, with a weak D call TRBD1 (6 bases). V was pared by 4 bases and J by 1 base, with 11 bases between. The CDR3 is 15 residues long. CDR1 and CDR2 (germline): KGHSH, LQKENI. CDR3 residues: CASSLKQGSGNTIYF. The CDR3 nucleotides are TGTGCCAGCTCACTAAAACAGGGATCTGGAAACACCATATATTTT. The full variable domain, with the rest looked up from reference TRBV18 and TRBJ1-3, is NAGVMQNPRHLVRRRGQEARLRCSPMKGHSHVYWYRQLPEEGLKFMVYLQKENIIDESGMPKERFSAEFPKEGPSILRIQQVVRGDSAAYFCASSLKQGSGNTIYFGEGSWLTVV.

This chain uses TRBV15 with TRBJ2-1; 11 positions agree with TRBD2. This CDR3 is built from 15 residues. Trimming cost V 2 bases and J 8 bases; bases outside gene matches: 5. Germline assignment: CDR1 LNHNV and CDR2 YYDKDF (reference sequence). The CDR3 sequence is CATSRLTSGTHEQFF. In DNA, the CDR3 is TGTGCCACCAGCAGATTGACTAGCGGGACCCATGAGCAGTTCTTC.

This clone turned up a few times. The rearrangement links TRBV5-8 to TRBJ2-4, with TRBD2 identical over 7 bases. Germline V gene data show CDR1 as SGHTS and CDR2 as YDEGEE. The CDR3 runs to 14 residues. V shed 0 bases, J shed 9 bases, and the junction held 6 bases outside the gene matches. The CDR3 protein is CASSLGPGRAIQYF. CDR3 DNA: TGTGCCAGCAGCTTGGGGCCAGGGAGGGCCATTCAGTACTTC.

The chain has TRBV2 and TRBJ2-5; D may be TRBD1 (6 bases). V was shortened by 6 bases and J by 2 bases, with 16 bases between the two germline ends. CDR1 and CDR2 (germline): SNHLY, FYNNEI. The length of the CDR3 is 15 residues. The CDR3 DNA reads as TGTGCCAGCAGCCTACAGGGATTGGATCAAGAGACCCAGTACTTC. This gives the protein CASSLQGLDQETQYF.

This chain uses TRBV7-9 with TRBJ2-5; D is possibly TRBD2 (5 bases). Trimming cost V 5 bases and J 1 base, with 11 bases left between them. This CDR3 contains 14 residues. Germline V CDR1 and CDR2: SEHNR, FQNEAQ (reference sequence). The CDR3: CASSPRGIQETQYF. In DNA, the CDR3 is TGTGCCAGCAGCCCCAGAGGGATCCAAGAGACCCAGTACTTC.

The chain links TRBV7-9 to TRBJ1-5, with 11 bases that match TRBD1. J lost 4 bases, V lost 0 bases, and 5 bases had no gene match. Germline lookup yields CDR1 SEHNR and CDR2 FQNEAQ (reference sequence). The CDR3 is 17 residues long. The CDR3 nucleotides read TGTGCCAGCAGCTTAGCCCTGGGACAGGGGGTAAATCAGCCCCAGCATTTT. Residues: CASSLALGQGVNQPQHF.

The V call is TRBV5-1, the J call TRBJ2-5, with unresolved D. Per the germline V gene, CDR1 is SGHRS and CDR2 is YFSETQ. This CDR3 spans 13 amino acids. V lost 4 bases and J 5 bases, leaving 12 bases between the germline ends. CDR3: CASSLKLSETQYF. CDR3 nucleotides: TGCGCCAGCAGCCTGAAACTTTCGGAGACCCAGTACTTC.

The V and J genes are TRBV9 and TRBJ2-6; 13 nucleotides line up with TRBD2. The CDR3 is made up of 18 amino acids. The V and J ends lost 3 bases and 2 bases, in that order; junction bases with no gene match: 5. From germline, CDR1 is SGDLS and CDR2 YYNGEE. CDR3 DNA sequence: TGTGCCAGCAGCGCACCGACTAGCGGGGGGCCTGGGGCCAACGTCCTGACTTTC. Translation gives CASSAPTSGGPGANVLTF.

The gene calls are TRBV19 and TRBJ1-5; TRBD1 matches 8 bases. Trimming took 9 bases from V and 2 from J; bases not matched to a gene: 9. The germline V gene encodes CDR1 LNHDA and CDR2 SQIVND (reference sequence). The CDR3 is 15 residues long. CDR3: CASGKDRAGNQPQHF. The CDR3 DNA follows: TGTGCCAGCGGAAAGGACAGGGCGGGCAATCAGCCCCAGCATTTT.

This clone came up a few times. The chain is built from TRBV2 and TRBJ1-6, with 8 bases lining up with TRBD1. There are 15 residues in the CDR3. V trimming: 3 bases; J trimming: 5 bases; junction bases outside the gene matches: 3. Germline assignment: CDR1 SNHLY and CDR2 FYNNEI. The CDR3 spells CASSDRTGHNSPLHF. The CDR3 DNA sequence: TGTGCCAGCAGTGATAGGACAGGGCATAATTCACCCCTCCACTTT.

The chain links TRBV7-2 to TRBJ2-3; 7 nucleotides agree with TRBD2. V trimming: 8 bases; J trimming: 4 bases; junction bases outside the gene matches: 9. Germline CDR1 SGHTA, CDR2 FQGNSA. CDR3 size: 14 residues. CDR3 nucleotides: TGTGCCAGCTTACCGGGAGGATCGTCAGATACGCAGTATTTT. Translation gives CASLPGGSSDTQYF.

This rearrangement joins TRBV10-3 to TRBJ1-1; 12 bases fit TRBD1. V lost 6 bases, J lost 4 bases, and 18 bases stayed unmatched. Germline CDR1 ENHRY, CDR2 SYGVKD. This CDR3 has 19 residues. The CDR3 DNA is TGTGCCATCAGCCCGAATCCTCGGGGACAGGGGGCCGGGAGCACTGAAGCTTTCTTT. Amino acids: CAISPNPRGQGAGSTEAFF.

This clone was recorded once. The V gene is TRBV6-5, the J gene TRBJ1-2; D uncertain. The CDR3 sequence is 12 residues long. The germline gives CDR1 MNHEY, CDR2 SVGAGI. Trimming removed 6 bases from V and 8 bases from J, with 13 bases in between. As DNA, the CDR3 is TGTGCCAGCAGGATAGATGCCTCCGGCTACACCTTC. Its protein is CASRIDASGYTF.

The chain couples TRBV7-2 to TRBJ1-3; the D gene is possibly TRBD1 (6 bases). The CDR3 is 15 residues long. The V end lost 5 bases, the J end lost 0 bases, and 11 bases lay between the germline ends. Germline V lookup: CDR1 SGHTA, CDR2 FQGNSA. Here the CDR3 DNA reads TGTGCCAGCAGCCCGACACAGGGCTCTGGAAACACCATATATTTT. Translating it yields CASSPTQGSGNTIYF.

The chain links TRBV5-6 to TRBJ2-1; the match to TRBD2 covers 7 bases. The CDR3 has 15 residues. Germline trimming cut 5 bases from V and 5 bases from J; bases unmatched to any gene: 10. CDR1 and CDR2 (germline): SGHDT, YYEEEE. The CDR3 DNA reads as TGTGCCAGCAGTTCTCGGGGAGGGCTGCACAATGAGCAGTTCTTC. Amino acid sequence: CASSSRGGLHNEQFF.

J is TRBJ1-2 and V is TRBV28, with TRBD1 identical over 9 bases. CDR3 length equals 15 residues. In germline, CDR1 is MDHEN, CDR2 SYDVKM. Trimming took 7 bases from V and 4 from J; bases not matched to a gene: 10. The CDR3 region has the DNA TGTGCCAGCACTCGCCGGGACAGGGACGGCTATGGCTACACCTTC. Residues: CASTRRDRDGYGYTF.

The CDR3 nucleotides are TGCGCCAGCAGCTTGGAGGGACAGGGGACGAGGACCCAGTACTTC. Translation: CASSLEGQGTRTQYF. The chain carries TRBV5-1 and TRBJ2-5; 10 bases line up with TRBD1. The V segment lost 0 bases and the J segment 7 bases; nucleotides outside the gene matches: 6. CDR3 length equals 15 residues. Germline CDR1 reads SGHRS; CDR2 reads YFSETQ.

This chain uses TRBV5-1 with TRBJ2-1; D not certain. Germline loops: CDR1 SGHRS, CDR2 YFSETQ. Trimming removed 3 bases at V and 0 bases at J, with 13 bases between. The CDR3 length is 16 residues. The CDR3 protein is CASSSSPTVSYNEQFF. The CDR3 DNA reads TGCGCCAGCAGCTCTTCCCCTACGGTCTCCTACAATGAGCAGTTCTTC.